This T cell receptor beta chain was recorded in a study of T-cell reconstitution after alpha-beta-depleted transplantation in children. Germline V gene data show CDR1 as DFQATT and CDR2 as SNEGSKA (reference sequence). The CDR3 runs 13 residues. The ends were cut back, 4 bases at V and 9 bases at J, with 16 bases in the middle. In this sample, this clonotype turned up a few times. The TCRbeta library incorporated unique molecular identifiers. TCRdb passed the PCR reads through MiXCR, listing each CDR3 protein once. The sample lists 330,000 or so distinct CDR3 sequences, 10% occurring once. Here the sequenced sample was PBMCs from the stem cell graft donor, taken from the stem cell graft. This receptor was identified in a human donor who donated a stem cell graft to a child with acute lymphoblastic leukemia. The chain links TRBV20-1 to TRBJ1-5; D possibly corresponds to TRBD1 (6 bases). The CDR3 DNA is TGCAGTGCTATTGCCAGGGGACTGGGGCCCCAGCATTTT. This gives the protein CSAIARGLGPQHF.